This T cell receptor beta chain was sequenced in a study of cytomegalovirus exposure and HLA in healthy donors. In the study overall: Of 350 to 400 genotyped donors, 80% to 85% grouped in the Caucasian-associated ancestry cluster.

As for this clone: The target antigen is unknown.

The PCR contained 60 Vbeta and 13 Jbeta primers. Assay: immunoSEQ multiplex PCR; the TCRdb copy retains only in-frame clones and omits some. Altogether roughly 200,000 clones are present, over 70% being singletons, with the ten largest covering around 5.7%. Study conclusions and caveats: An analysis was carried out later, and it reportedly showed fewer N-insertions in an Asian-associated ancestry cluster than the approximately 660-donor mean.

V shed 10 bases and J 3 bases; nucleotides not matched to a gene: 11. The CDR3 totals 15 residues. CDR1 and CDR2 (germline): WNHNN, SYGVQD (reference sequence). The chain combines TRBV10-1 with TRBJ1-1, with 10 bases identical to TRBD1. The TCR comes from a man aged 40-49 years in good health and CMV-seronegative. Input material: PBMCs. This CDR3 is CATKGTGVSYTEAFF. DNA of the CDR3: TGCGCCACCAAAGGGACAGGGGTCTCTTACACTGAAGCTTTCTTT.